The source of this T cell receptor beta chain is a study of regulatory T cells in long-lasting Graves disease. The germline V gene has CDR1 SEHNR and CDR2 FQNEAQ (reference sequence). The CDR3 length is 17 residues. Trimming cost V 5 bases and J 0 bases; bases outside gene matches: 7. Arm-PCR of CDR3 regions and iRepertoire HTBI primers were the basis on which TCR beta libraries were built. TCRdb called the multiplex PCR reads again in MiXCR, with one record for every CDR3 protein. Of some 560,000 distinct CDR3 sequences in the sample, 16% were seen once. There are a few counts of this clonotype. Stated time point: newly diagnosed GD, antithyroid drugs for less than 3 months. From PBMCs, RNA was extracted and then used to make the TCR library. This sample was shared with a second study, whose subject was T cells in Graves' hyperthyroidism and ophthalmopathy.

This rearrangement joins TRBV7-9 to TRBJ1-4, with 9 bases identical to TRBD1. The TCR comes from a middle-aged woman with Graves disease. Sequenced material: peripheral blood mononuclear cells (PBMCs), taken at new diagnosis, from a patient treated with antithyroid drugs. The CDR3 loop reads CASSLWTGDPTNEKLFF. CDR3 in DNA: TGTGCCAGCAGCCTCTGGACAGGGGATCCAACTAATGAAAAACTGTTTTTT.